This T cell receptor (beta chain) was obtained from a study of beta chain features in type 1 diabetes. As for the study in general: Age and gender were similar between patients and healthy donors, as were cell yields.

Study outcomes and limitations: Amplification by PCR could prefer shorter templates, with the same effect in patients and controls. TCRB CDR3s were moderately but significantly shorter in Type 1 diabetes patients in all four CD4+ subsets.

In its sample, this clone was seen many times. The antigen remains undetermined. The V and J ends lost 8 bases and 2 bases, in that order; junction bases with no gene match: 12. CDR1 and CDR2 (germline): MNHEY, SMNVEV (reference sequence). This CDR3 has 16 amino acids. Since all of the isolated RNA was reverse transcribed, expressed TCRB transcripts were what got sequenced. The table came from immunoSEQ multiplex PCR; TCRdb's copy has only in-frame clones and leaves some out. The data contain 390,000 or so clones, over 11% of them seen just once; the ten biggest clones take up roughly 0.035%. Sequencing was done on a sample of naive CD4+ T cells from blood. The receptor was isolated from a man aged 25-40 years in good health. This chain joins TRBV27 and TRBJ2-7, with TRBD2 matching 10 bases. The CDR3 loop reads CASGLCLAGVTYEQYV. DNA of the CDR3: TGTGCCAGCGGCTTGTGCCTAGCGGGAGTAACCTACGAGCAGTACGTC.